Listed below are T cell receptor beta chains from one sample, sequenced in a study of blood T cell repertoires in COVID-19. The assay was immunoSEQ multiplex PCR, and TCRdb's table has in-frame clones only and misses some. The table lists tens of thousands of clones, 74% of them singletons, with just over 2.5% in the top ten. The sequenced sample consisted of peripheral blood. Receptor source: a human donor with acute or convalescent COVID-19. The donor label of this sample is uncertain. The CDR3 runs from the conserved cysteine through the conserved F or W. A D gene is named only where the DNA matches it firmly. Clone size, where shown, is once, few, many, or a class for clones that have expanded.

d_call j_call v_call clone_size cdr3_aa cdr3_nt
NA TRBJ1-1 TRBV18 NA CASSRDRNTEAFF TGTGCCAGCTCACGAGACAGGAACACTGAAGCTTTCTTT
NA TRBJ2-7 TRBV30 NA CAWRGRAYEQYF TGTGCCTGGAGAGGCAGGGCCTACGAGCAGTACTTC
TRBD1 TRBJ1-1 TRBV19 NA CASSRDRGKTEAFF TGTGCCAGTAGTAGAGACAGGGGGAAGACTGAAGCTTTCTTT
NA TRBJ1-1 TRBV12-5 NA CASGRRDTEAFF TGTGCTAGTGGCCGCAGGGATACTGAAGCTTTCTTT
NA TRBJ2-7 TRBV12-3/TRBV12-4 once CASSYGVRVEQYF TGTGCCAGCAGCTACGGAGTTCGGGTCGAGCAGTACTTC
NA TRBJ1-5 TRBV7-2 few CASSLEILEPQHF TGTGCCAGCAGCTTGGAGATATTGGAGCCCCAGCATTTT
NA TRBJ1-5 TRBV11-2 NA CASSSGQPYSNQPQHF TGTGCCAGCAGCTCCGGACAGCCCTATAGCAATCAGCCCCAGCATTTT
NA TRBJ2-7 TRBV20-1 NA CSAIDFYEQYF TGCAGTGCGATCGACTTCTACGAGCAGTACTTC
TRBD2 TRBJ2-5 TRBV9 NA CASSVGTSGTETQYF TGTGCCAGCAGCGTTGGGACTAGCGGGACAGAGACCCAGTACTTC
NA TRBJ1-4 TRBV27 NA CASRRLIGNEKLFF TGTGCCAGCAGGAGACTGATAGGTAATGAAAAACTGTTTTTT
TRBD2 TRBJ2-3 TRBV7-9 few CASTPAGGPTDTQYF TGTGCCAGCACACCGGCGGGGGGCCCCACAGATACGCAGTATTTT
TRBD2 TRBJ2-3 TRBV11-2 NA CASSFRGRGGSADTQYF TGTGCCAGCAGCTTCCGCGGGCGGGGGGGCAGTGCAGATACGCAGTATTTT
TRBD2 TRBJ2-3 TRBV7-3 NA CASSPGTSGISDTQYF TGTGCCAGCAGTCCAGGGACTAGCGGGATCTCAGATACGCAGTATTTT
NA TRBJ1-4 TRBV27 NA CASSTGFPNGKLFF TGTGCCAGCAGCACAGGGTTCCCGAATGGAAAACTGTTTTTT
NA TRBJ2-5 TRBV28 NA CASSSSRGIQETQYF TGTGCCAGCAGCAGCTCTAGGGGGATACAAGAGACCCAGTACTTC
NA TRBJ1-2 TRBV2 NA CASSEAGGINYGYTF TGTGCCAGCAGTGAAGCGGGGGGGATTAACTATGGCTACACCTTC
TRBD1 TRBJ1-1 TRBV30 NA CAWSQQGITEAFF TGTGCCTGGAGTCAACAGGGGATCACTGAAGCTTTCTTT
TRBD2 TRBJ2-1 TRBV28 few CASSVAGVAHNEQFF TGTGCCAGCAGCGTAGCGGGAGTAGCGCACAATGAGCAGTTCTTC
TRBD1 TRBJ2-1 TRBV6-1 NA CASSDGTGVYNEQFF TGTGCCAGCAGTGACGGGACAGGGGTCTACAATGAGCAGTTCTTC
TRBD2 TRBJ2-1 TRBV7-2 NA CASSLSRGGYNEQFF TGTGCCAGCAGCTTATCCCGGGGGGGTTACAATGAGCAGTTCTTC
NA TRBJ2-4 TRBV5-1 NA CASSLGAVAKNIQYF TGCGCCAGCAGCTTGGGAGCGGTAGCCAAAAACATTCAGTACTTC
TRBD2 TRBJ2-2 TRBV5-8 few CASSLVPAGYVTGELFF TGTGCCAGCAGCTTGGTCCCAGCGGGATATGTCACCGGGGAGCTGTTTTTT
NA TRBJ2-1 TRBV21-1 NA CASSKDSQVTSYNEQFF TGTGCCAGCAGCAAGGATTCTCAGGTGACCTCCTACAATGAGCAGTTCTTC
TRBD1 TRBJ1-6 TRBV3-1/TRBV3-2 NA CASSQGQGNSPLHF TGTGCCAGCAGCCAGGGACAGGGGAATTCACCCCTCCACTTT
TRBD1 TRBJ2-6 TRBV28 few CASSLFSVGQGTPGANVLTF TGTGCCAGCAGTTTATTCTCCGTGGGACAGGGCACTCCTGGGGCCAACGTCCTGACTTTC
TRBD1 TRBJ2-3 TRBV5-4 NA CASSPRDRGTTDTQYF TGTGCCAGCAGCCCTAGGGACAGGGGAACCACAGATACGCAGTATTTT
NA TRBJ1-6 TRBV7-2 NA CASSLDRDRSPLHF TGTGCCAGCAGCTTAGACAGGGATCGCTCACCCCTCCACTTT
TRBD2 TRBJ2-1 TRBV6-1 once CASSEGLASYNEQFF TGTGCCAGCAGTGAGGGACTAGCGAGCTACAATGAGCAGTTCTTC
NA TRBJ2-1 TRBV25-1 NA CASSQAGISYNEQFF TGTGCCAGCAGTCAGGCGGGGATATCCTACAATGAGCAGTTCTTC
NA TRBJ1-1 TRBV3-1/TRBV3-2 few CASSLVGGHTEAFF TGTGCCAGCAGCCTCGTGGGGGGGCACACTGAAGCTTTCTTT
TRBD2 TRBJ2-2 TRBV3-1/TRBV3-2 NA CASSRLAGGNTGELFF TGTGCCAGCAGCCGACTAGCGGGAGGGAACACCGGGGAGCTGTTTTTT
TRBD2 TRBJ2-2 TRBV10-3 few CATSTSGTNTGELFF TGTGCCACTTCGACTAGCGGGACGAACACCGGGGAGCTGTTTTTT
NA TRBJ2-7 TRBV5-1 few CASSLTGGLYEQYF TGCGCCAGCAGCTTGACGGGGGGCCTCTACGAGCAGTACTTC
NA TRBJ1-6 TRBV7-8 few CASSLFPPQGMNNSPLHF TGTGCCAGCAGCTTATTCCCCCCACAGGGAATGAATAATTCACCCCTCCACTTT
NA TRBJ1-1 TRBV25-1 few CASSEYPTNTEAFF TGTGCCAGCAGTGAATATCCGACAAACACTGAAGCTTTCTTT
TRBD2 TRBJ2-7 TRBV2 NA CASSNRAGAYEQYF TGTGCCAGCAGTAACCGTGCGGGGGCCTACGAGCAGTACTTC
NA TRBJ2-3 TRBV15 NA CATSRGGTPSTDTQYF TGTGCCACCAGCAGAGGGGGGACTCCAAGCACAGATACGCAGTATTTT
NA TRBJ2-3 TRBV19 few CASSIDHRSSTDTQYF TGTGCCAGTAGTATAGACCACAGGAGCTCCACAGATACGCAGTATTTT
NA TRBJ1-5 TRBV6-1 NA CASSESLGRNQPQHF TGTGCCAGCAGTGAATCATTGGGGCGTAATCAGCCCCAGCATTTT
NA TRBJ1-1 TRBV28 NA CASSLTEYEAFF TGTGCCAGCAGTTTAACTGAATATGAAGCTTTCTTT
NA TRBJ1-3 TRBV23-1 NA CASSHDTTGTYRGTIYF TGCGCCAGCAGTCACGACACCACCGGGACTTATCGGGGGACCATATATTTT
NA TRBJ1-3 TRBV10-3 NA CAISQGTRNTIYF TGTGCCATCAGCCAGGGGACCCGAAACACCATATATTTT
NA TRBJ1-4 TRBV5-1 NA CASSPLTNHREEKLFF TGCGCCAGCAGCCCCTTAACGAATCACAGGGAAGAAAAACTGTTTTTT
NA TRBJ2-3 TRBV7-9 many CASSLGVGDTDTQYF TGTGCCAGCAGCTTAGGGGTGGGAGACACAGATACGCAGTATTTT
NA TRBJ1-2 TRBV4-2 NA CASSQDGGDPYGYTF TGTGCCAGCAGCCAAGATGGAGGGGACCCCTATGGCTACACCTTC
TRBD1 TRBJ2-3 TRBV7-9 NA CASSLVRTGRGPDTQYF TGTGCCAGCAGCTTAGTGAGGACAGGTCGCGGGCCAGATACGCAGTATTTT